This T cell receptor beta chain appears in the sequencing data of a study of OX40 agonist ivuxolimab in advanced cancers. Sequencing was performed with immunoSEQ multiplex PCR; in TCRdb, only in-frame clones are kept and a portion is missing. The data hold about 73,000 clones, with 85% to 90% observed a single time. The CDR3 spans 15 residues. J lost 1 base, V lost 4 bases, and 5 bases had no gene match. Germline V CDR1 and CDR2: SGDLS, YYNGEE. The receptor was isolated from an adult with an advanced solid tumor such as melanoma, head and neck, liver or kidney cancer. The sample here was CD4+ or CD8+ T cells sorted from blood, taken in a trial of the OX40 agonist ivuxolimab. The chain links TRBV9 to TRBJ2-1, with 7 bases lining up with TRBD1. CDR3 in DNA: TGTGCCAGCAGCATGACAGGGATGTCCTACAATGAGCAGTTCTTC. Translating gives CASSMTGMSYNEQFF.